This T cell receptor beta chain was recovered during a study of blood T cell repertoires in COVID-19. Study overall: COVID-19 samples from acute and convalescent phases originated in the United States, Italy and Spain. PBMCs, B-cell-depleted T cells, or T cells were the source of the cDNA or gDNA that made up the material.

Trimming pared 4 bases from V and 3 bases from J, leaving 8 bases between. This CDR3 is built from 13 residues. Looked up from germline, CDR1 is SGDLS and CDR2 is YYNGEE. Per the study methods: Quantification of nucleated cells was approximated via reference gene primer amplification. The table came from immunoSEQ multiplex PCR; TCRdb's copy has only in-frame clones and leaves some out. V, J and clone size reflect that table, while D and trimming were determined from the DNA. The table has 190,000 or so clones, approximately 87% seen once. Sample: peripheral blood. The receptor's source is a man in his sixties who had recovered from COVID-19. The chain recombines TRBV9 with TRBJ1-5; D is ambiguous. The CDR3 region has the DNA TGTGCCAGCAGCACCACACCCAATCAGCCCCAGCATTTT. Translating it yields CASSTTPNQPQHF.